This T cell receptor beta chain is from a study of human T cells and chemical hapten exposure. Looked up from germline, CDR1 is PRHDT and CDR2 is FYEKMQ (reference sequence). This CDR3 spans 17 amino acids. V shed 5 bases and J shed 0 bases, with 17 bases lying between them. Time point of the sample: patch test 2, 6 weeks after DPC sensitization. Specified treatment: therapeutic diphenylcyclopropenone sensitization with weekly scalp DPC. This clonotype was seen more than once but under ten times. In the source study's methods: Samples ranged from about 23,224 to 700,000 TCRs, with a median of 95,638. TCRdb re-called the RACE reads with MiXCR, one entry per CDR3 protein. The authors' filters were not applied to this entry. The table records about 40,000 distinct CDR3 sequences, roughly 3.3% of them present only once.

The clonotype comes from a man between 35 and 55 years old with alopecia areata. Some clones in this sample may be carry-over from other donors' samples. The specimen comprised whole blood, sampled in connection with sensitization to the hapten diphenylcyclopropenone (DPC). The chain links TRBV13 to TRBJ2-1; D remains ambiguous. CDR3 loop: CASSPTFNMSSYNEQFF. The CDR3 bases are TGTGCCAGCAGCCCAACGTTTAACATGAGCTCCTACAATGAGCAGTTCTTC. Drawing the rest from reference TRBV13 and TRBJ2-1, the complete variable domain is AAGVIQSPRHLIKEKRETATLKCYPIPRHDTVYWYQQGPGQDPQFLISFYEKMQSDKGSIPDRFSAQQFSDYHSELNMSSLELGDSALYFCASSPTFNMSSYNEQFFGPGTRLTVL.